This is a list of T cell receptor beta chains from one sample in a study of blood T cell repertoires in COVID-19. The assay was immunoSEQ multiplex PCR, and TCRdb's table has in-frame clones only and misses some. This repertoire shows about 81,000 clones, almost 85% found once; its top ten account for approximately 7%. The source material was peripheral blood. The receptors derive from a human donor in a cohort sampled during active COVID-19. Both conserved end residues are part of each CDR3. The order of the fields is V gene, clone size, D gene, J gene, CDR3 protein, CDR3 DNA. A D gene is named only where the DNA matches it firmly. Where a row states a size, it is once, few, many or the class of an expanded clone; other rows omit it.

>TRBV6-1|.|TRBD1|TRBJ1-5
CASSEGTGGLGRHQPQHF
TGTGCCAGCAGTGAAGGGACAGGGGGCCTCGGAAGGCATCAGCCCCAGCATTTT
>TRBV7-2|.|.|TRBJ2-6
CASGGPLRANVLTF
TGTGCCAGCGGAGGGCCATTGAGGGCCAACGTCCTGACTTTC
>TRBV7-9|.|TRBD2|TRBJ2-1
CASSPPAGGYNEQFF
TGTGCCAGCAGCCCCCCAGCGGGGGGGTACAATGAGCAGTTCTTC
>TRBV19|.|.|TRBJ1-2
CASNRDTGYGYTF
TGTGCCAGTAACAGGGACACGGGCTATGGCTACACCTTC
>TRBV7-7|.|TRBD1|TRBJ1-3
CASSSGTGGTIYF
TGTGCTAGCAGCTCTGGGACAGGAGGCACCATATATTTT
>TRBV10-2|.|TRBD1|TRBJ2-7
CASRGQTGSVTEQYF
TGCGCCAGCAGGGGTCAGACAGGGTCGGTCACCGAGCAGTACTTC
>TRBV18|.|.|TRBJ1-5
CASSHSEGQPQHF
TGTGCCAGCTCACACTCCGAGGGACAGCCCCAGCATTTT
>TRBV19|few|.|TRBJ1-6
CASSSVRRSYNSPLHF
TGTGCCAGTAGTTCCGTCCGGAGGTCCTATAATTCACCCCTCCACTTT
>TRBV3-1/TRBV3-2|once|.|TRBJ2-7
CASSLEGGGSPYEQYF
TGTGCCAGCAGTCTAGAAGGGGGGGGGTCACCCTACGAGCAGTACTTC
>TRBV5-1|.|TRBD2|TRBJ2-2
CASSPPGSGGPPGTGELFF
TGCGCCAGCAGCCCCCCGGGTAGCGGGGGGCCCCCGGGCACCGGGGAGCTGTTTTTT
>TRBV5-5|.|TRBD1|TRBJ2-1
CASSTGQGARNEQFF
TGTGCCAGCAGCACCGGACAGGGGGCGCGCAATGAGCAGTTCTTC
>TRBV11-2|.|.|TRBJ1-6
CASSHRIPNSPLHF
TGTGCCAGCAGCCACAGGATTCCTAATTCACCCCTCCACTTT
>TRBV6-5|.|TRBD1|TRBJ1-5
CASSRVRDSYQPQHF
TGTGCCAGCAGTCGAGTGAGGGACAGTTATCAGCCCCAGCATTTT
>TRBV5-6|.|TRBD1|TRBJ2-7
CASSVGTGGIYEQYF
TGTGCCAGCAGCGTCGGGACAGGGGGCATCTACGAGCAGTACTTC
>TRBV12-3/TRBV12-4|.|.|TRBJ1-3
CASSLGPGNTIYF
TGTGCCAGCAGTTTAGGGCCTGGAAACACCATATATTTT
>TRBV6-5|.|TRBD1|TRBJ1-6
CASRTGTGPSPLHF
TGTGCCAGCAGGACCGGGACAGGGCCCTCACCCCTCCACTTT
>TRBV6-7|.|.|TRBJ1-6
CASSYSGRTRNSPLHF
TGTGCCAGCAGTTACTCCGGTCGGACTAGAAATTCACCCCTCCACTTT
>TRBV5-1|.|.|TRBJ2-3
CASSLGGGTDTQYF
TGCGCCAGCAGCTTAGGGGGTGGCACAGATACGCAGTATTTT
>TRBV3-1/TRBV3-2|.|TRBD2|TRBJ2-7
CASRLTSGGYEQYF
TGTGCCAGCAGACTTACTAGCGGGGGTTACGAGCAGTACTTC
>TRBV2|once|TRBD2|TRBJ2-1
CASSEAGGSSYNEQFF
TGTGCCAGCAGTGAGGCGGGGGGGAGCTCCTACAATGAGCAGTTCTTC
>TRBV7-2|.|.|TRBJ2-1
CASRHGGSGRINEQFF
TGTGCCAGCAGACACGGGGGTAGTGGTAGGATCAATGAGCAGTTCTTC
>TRBV5-1|.|TRBD1|TRBJ2-7
CASRRDRGGEQYF
TGCGCCAGCCGGCGGGACAGGGGAGGCGAGCAGTACTTC
>TRBV6-6|.|.|TRBJ2-5
CASSNRLSVLQETQYF
TGTGCCAGCAGCAACAGACTATCAGTACTCCAAGAGACCCAGTACTTC
>TRBV4-1|.|TRBD1|TRBJ2-5
CASSQTLLRDRVETQYF
TGCGCCAGCAGCCAAACACTCCTCCGGGACAGGGTGGAGACCCAGTACTTC
>TRBV19|.|TRBD1|TRBJ1-1
CASNLGTGNGGTEAFF
TGTGCCAGTAATCTGGGGACAGGAAATGGAGGGACTGAAGCTTTCTTT
>TRBV7-2|.|TRBD1|TRBJ1-4
CASSRTGGINEKLFF
TGTGCCAGCAGCCGGACAGGGGGTATTAATGAAAAACTGTTTTTT
>TRBV7-2|few|.|TRBJ1-2
CASSLALEGAGGYTF
TGTGCCAGCAGCTTAGCCCTTGAGGGCGCGGGTGGCTACACCTTC
>TRBV18|.|TRBD1|TRBJ2-7
CASSPKTGDGPYEQYF
TGTGCCAGCTCACCCAAAACAGGGGACGGTCCCTACGAGCAGTACTTC
>TRBV18|.|TRBD1|TRBJ2-6
CASSPSGQGGSGANVLTF
TGTGCCAGCTCACCAAGTGGACAGGGGGGCTCTGGGGCCAACGTCCTGACTTTC
>TRBV16|.|TRBD1|TRBJ1-5
CASSQETGMGQPQHF
TGTGCCAGCAGCCAAGAGACAGGGATGGGCCAGCCCCAGCATTTT
>TRBV6-2/TRBV6-3|.|TRBD2|TRBJ2-1
CASSYGGSGPYNEQFF
TGTGCCAGCAGTTATGGTGGTAGCGGGCCCTACAATGAGCAGTTCTTC
>TRBV18|.|.|TRBJ1-6
CASSSLSRYDNSPLHF
TGTGCCAGCTCATCATTAAGCCGGTACGATAATTCACCCCTCCACTTT
>TRBV2|.|TRBD1|TRBJ1-2
CASSGTGGSGYTF
TGTGCCAGCAGCGGGACAGGGGGCTCTGGCTACACCTTC
>TRBV6-5|.|.|TRBJ1-5
CASVNRDTSQPQHF
TGTGCCAGCGTAAACCGGGACACTAGTCAGCCCCAGCATTTT
>TRBV9|once|TRBD1|TRBJ2-7
CASSVGPTGGSYEQYF
TGTGCCAGCAGCGTAGGCCCGACAGGGGGCTCCTACGAGCAGTACTTC
>TRBV4-3|.|.|TRBJ1-6
CASSQDRGVSSPLHF
TGCGCCAGCAGCCAAGACAGGGGAGTGAGTTCACCCCTCCACTTT
>TRBV9|.|TRBD2|TRBJ2-3
CASSGAGASTDTQYF
TGTGCCAGCAGCGGAGCGGGGGCTAGCACAGATACGCAGTATTTT
>TRBV4-2|.|.|TRBJ1-1
CASSQDLFKEYTEAFF
TGTGCCAGCAGCCAAGATTTATTTAAGGAGTACACTGAAGCTTTCTTT
>TRBV7-9|.|.|TRBJ2-7
CASSRQEPSYEQYF
TGTGCCAGCAGCCGACAGGAACCCTCCTACGAGCAGTACTTC
>TRBV2|once|.|TRBJ2-7
CASSVAESYEQYF
TGTGCCAGCAGTGTAGCAGAGTCCTACGAGCAGTACTTC